The rows below give T cell receptor beta chains drawn from one sample of a study of blood T cell repertoires in COVID-19. Clones were read by immunoSEQ multiplex PCR, and TCRdb kept only the in-frame ones, dropping some. The data show around 320,000 clones, 85% to 95% seen once. Sequenced input: PBMCs or T cells enriched from blood (not recorded which). These TCRs come from a woman under 40 who had been exposed to COVID-19. CDR3s include the opening cysteine and the closing phenylalanine or tryptophan. The D gene is left open where the match is weak. Clone size, where shown, is once, few, many, or a class for clones that have expanded.

j_gene	d_gene	abundance	v_gene	CDR3nt	CDR3aa
TRBJ1-5	NA	NA	TRBV24-1	TGTGCCACCAGTGGCAGGGCTGGGGAGCCCCAGCATTTT	CATSGRAGEPQHF
TRBJ2-5	NA	NA	TRBV5-4	TGTGCCAGCAGCCGCGGGACAGCCCGCCAAGAGACCCAGTACTTC	CASSRGTARQETQYF
TRBJ2-7	TRBD1	NA	TRBV6-5	TGTGCCAGCAGCGATCCGGGACAGGGGAACTACGAGCAGTACTTC	CASSDPGQGNYEQYF
TRBJ1-4	NA	NA	TRBV7-6	TGTGCCAGCAGCTTAGAGTCCGGACACCTTAATGAAAAACTGTTTTTT	CASSLESGHLNEKLFF
TRBJ1-1	NA	NA	TRBV7-9	TGTGCCAGCAGCTTACCTCTAGTGAACACTGAAGCTTTCTTT	CASSLPLVNTEAFF
TRBJ1-2	NA	NA	TRBV4-1	TGCGCCAGCAGCCAAGATCGGACAGTTGGGTCTGGCTACACCTTC	CASSQDRTVGSGYTF
TRBJ1-5	NA	NA	TRBV10-1	TGCGCCAGCAGCGCACAGGGTTTTTCGGGTTTTCAGCCCCAGCATTTT	CASSAQGFSGFQPQHF
TRBJ2-7	NA	once	TRBV4-2	TGTGCCAGCAGCCAATTAAGGGGCTACGAGCAGTACTTC	CASSQLRGYEQYF
TRBJ2-3	NA	NA	TRBV7-9	TGTGCCAGCAGCTGGGGGGACAGAGGCACAGATACGCAGTATTTT	CASSWGDRGTDTQYF
TRBJ2-3	NA	NA	TRBV11-2	TGTGCCAGCAGTCAAACTGCTGGCACAGATACGCAGTATTTT	CASSQTAGTDTQYF
TRBJ2-7	TRBD2	NA	TRBV5-1	TGCGCCAGCAGCCCAGGACTAGCGGGGGGCGGAAGCTCCTACGAGCAGTACTTC	CASSPGLAGGGSSYEQYF
TRBJ2-7	NA	NA	TRBV30	TGTGCCTGGAGTGTACACCGACAGGTAAAGGTGTGGGACTTC	CAWSVHRQVKVWDF
TRBJ1-4	NA	NA	TRBV3-1/TRBV3-2	TGTGCCAGCAGCCAGTCCAGAGGCCTCGGGGAAAAACTGTTTTTT	CASSQSRGLGEKLFF
TRBJ1-5	TRBD1	once	TRBV5-1	TGCGCCAGCAGCAGAACAGGGGAGAGCAATCAGCCCCAGCATTTT	CASSRTGESNQPQHF
TRBJ2-5	NA	NA	TRBV7-6	TGTGCCAGCAGCCAACCGACAGGACCTCAAGAGACCCAGTACTTC	CASSQPTGPQETQYF
TRBJ2-6	NA	NA	TRBV2	TGTGCCAGCAGTGATAGTGGGGCCAACGTCCTGACTTTC	CASSDSGANVLTF
TRBJ2-3	TRBD2	NA	TRBV6-5	TGTGCCAGCGGACTAGTTCGCACAGATACGCAGTATTTT	CASGLVRTDTQYF
TRBJ2-5	TRBD1	NA	TRBV9	TGTGCCAGCAGCGCCTCACAGGGGCAGTACCAAGAGACCCAGTACTTC	CASSASQGQYQETQYF
TRBJ2-2	NA	many	TRBV6-6	TGTGCCAGCACGGGCACCGGGGAGCTGTTTTTT	CASTGTGELFF
TRBJ1-5	NA	NA	TRBV2	TGTGCCAGCAGTGTCCGGCAGGGAAATCAGCCCCAGCATTTT	CASSVRQGNQPQHF
TRBJ1-1	NA	NA	TRBV6-2/TRBV6-3	TGTGCCAGCAGTTACATCAGGGACTTCATGAACACTGAAGCTTTCTTT	CASSYIRDFMNTEAFF
TRBJ2-5	TRBD1	NA	TRBV6-5	TGTGCCAGCAGAGGATCAGGGGGTGGGCAAGAGACCCAGTACTTC	CASRGSGGGQETQYF
TRBJ1-1	NA	NA	TRBV6-6	TGTGCCAGCAGGGGGTATTGGGAGGGGGGAGAAGCTTTCTTT	CASRGYWEGGEAFF
TRBJ1-6	TRBD1	NA	TRBV6-1	TGTGCCAGCAGTGAATCCGGTGAGGGGGCAGCCAATTCACCCCTCCACTTT	CASSESGEGAANSPLHF
TRBJ2-7	TRBD2	once	TRBV4-3	TGCGCCAGCAGCCGTATACTAGCGGGGGGGGACTACGAGCAGTACTTC	CASSRILAGGDYEQYF
TRBJ2-4	TRBD2	NA	TRBV10-1	TGCGCCAGCAAGTCCGGGACTAGCGGGGGGGTCGTAGCCAAAAACATTCAGTACTTC	CASKSGTSGGVVAKNIQYF
TRBJ1-2	TRBD1	NA	TRBV7-6	TGTGCCAGCAGCCCTCGGACAGGCCGAGCAATTAACTATGGCTACACCTTC	CASSPRTGRAINYGYTF
TRBJ2-1	NA	NA	TRBV9	TGTGCCAGCAGCGTAGCGTCGGGGTACAATGAGCAGTTCTTC	CASSVASGYNEQFF
TRBJ1-2	NA	NA	TRBV9	TGTGCCAGCAGCGTAGGGGCAGGGGTTAACTATGGCTACACCTTC	CASSVGAGVNYGYTF